The 23 T cell receptor beta chains reported below all come from one sample, sequenced in a study of T cell repertoires in cytomegalovirus infection. TCRdb fed the reads into MiXCR, producing one record per CDR3 protein. Of about 920,000 distinct CDR3 sequences listed, more than 25% were seen once; the top ten hold more than 13%. No cognate antigen is known for these TCRs. The specimen comprised cultured CD8+ T cells from PBMCs, sampled from culture after CMV antigen stimulation. The origin of the receptors is a human donor in good health (CMV status not recorded). Some clones in this sample may be carry-over from other donors' samples.

In its sample, this clonotype was seen a few times. The V call is TRBV10-3, the J call TRBJ2-2; the D is unclear. The germline V and J ends were trimmed by 8 bases and 3 bases, with 7 bases remaining between them. The CDR3 contains 12 residues. The germline V gene encodes CDR1 ENHRY and CDR2 SYGVKD. CDR3 loop: CAILMDTGELFF. In DNA form, the CDR3 reads TGTGCCATCCTGATGGACACCGGGGAGCTGTTTTTT.

This clonotype was seen only a few times. The CDR3 sequence: CASSQARRPDRDEQFF. DNA for the CDR3: TGCGCCAGCAGCCAAGCCCGACGACCCGATAGGGATGAGCAGTTCTTC. The chain is built from TRBV4-1 and TRBJ2-1; the D is unclear. The CDR3 has 16 residues. Per germline, CDR1 MGHRA and CDR2 YSYEKL. With 1 base removed from V and 8 bases from J, the gap between germline ends came to 18 bases.

The table lists this clonotype with a few counts. The V gene is TRBV6-6, the J gene TRBJ1-1, with D perhaps TRBD1 (6 bases). V lost 7 bases and J lost 2, with 14 bases in between. This CDR3 has 14 residues. Germline V gives CDR1 MNHNY, CDR2 SVGAGI (reference sequence). DNA for the CDR3: TGTGCCAGCACCCATCGACAGGACAACACTGAAGCTTTCTTT. As protein: CASTHRQDNTEAFF.

The chain is built from TRBV12-3 or TRBV12-4 and TRBJ1-1; D is ambiguous. Trimming cost V 0 bases and J 5 bases, with 16 bases left between them. CDR3 length: 16 amino acids. CDR3 amino acids: CASSLALRAPGTEAFF. The CDR3 DNA reads as TGTGCCAGCAGTTTAGCGCTAAGGGCCCCTGGGACTGAAGCTTTCTTT.

This clonotype was counted only a few times. The chain combines TRBV5-6 with TRBJ2-1; TRBD2 agrees at 10 bases. The ends lost 4 bases at V and 5 bases at J; junction bases unmatched: 12. CDR1 SGHDT and CDR2 YYEEEE come from the germline V gene. The CDR3 loop spans 17 amino acids. The CDR3 coding sequence is TGTGCCAGCAGCCCGATTACCACTAGCGGGGTGGACAATGAGCAGTTCTTC. It specifies CASSPITTSGVDNEQFF.

The V call is TRBV9, the J call TRBJ2-1; D possibly uses TRBD1 or TRBD2 (6 bases each). The germline V gene encodes CDR1 SGDLS and CDR2 YYNGEE. The CDR3 loop spans 15 amino acids. The ends were cut back, 3 bases at V and 2 bases at J, with 12 bases in the middle. The CDR3 DNA reads as TGTGCCAGCAGCGAGAGGGGGGAGGCCTACAATGAGCAGTTCTTC. It is translated as CASSERGEAYNEQFF.

The chain joins TRBV27 to TRBJ2-1, with D possibly matching TRBD2 (6 bases). The CDR3 is 16 amino acids. Germline assignment: CDR1 MNHEY and CDR2 SMNVEV (reference sequence). Deletions cut 5 bases from V and 0 bases from J, with 14 bases between. This chain's CDR3 is CASSRPGLSSYNEQFF. DNA of the CDR3: TGTGCCAGCAGTAGACCGGGACTGAGCTCCTACAATGAGCAGTTCTTC.

For the CDR3, the DNA is TGTGCCAGCACTAACTATCTCGCGAACACCGGGGAGCTGTTTTTT. Its protein product is CASTNYLANTGELFF. This chain joins TRBV27 and TRBJ2-2, with unresolved D. CDR3 length equals 15 residues. Per germline, CDR1 MNHEY and CDR2 SMNVEV (reference sequence). Trimming pared 7 bases from V and 0 bases from J, leaving 12 bases between.

There are many counts of this clonotype. The chain carries TRBV20-1 and TRBJ1-4; D gene ambiguous. The V gene lost 4 bases and the J gene lost 4 bases, with 13 bases spanning the gap. Germline V lookup: CDR1 DFQATT, CDR2 SNEGSKA (reference sequence). This CDR3 has 14 amino acids. The CDR3 region is CSANNPKGNEKLFF. The CDR3 DNA reads as TGCAGTGCTAATAACCCAAAGGGTAATGAAAAACTGTTTTTT.

This clonotype was found many times. The chain combines TRBV7-6 with TRBJ1-2; D may be TRBD1 (6 bases). Trimming took off 2 bases at V and 3 bases at J, with 13 bases between the two ends. The germline CDR1 and CDR2 sequences are SGHVS and FNYEAQ. The CDR3 extends over 15 amino acids. The CDR3 DNA sequence: TGTGCCAGCAGCTTACTGGAGGGGGACGACTATGGCTACACCTTC. It yields the protein CASSLLEGDDYGYTF.

In its sample, this clonotype was seen many times. The chain uses TRBV19 and TRBJ1-1; TRBD1 matches 9 bases. The CDR3 contains 14 residues. J was trimmed by 1 base and V by 9 bases; bases with no gene match: 6. CDR1 and CDR2 (germline): LNHDA, SQIVND (reference sequence). Here the CDR3 reads CASSIQGANTEAFF. CDR3 DNA: TGTGCCAGCAGCATACAGGGGGCGAACACTGAAGCTTTCTTT.

The CDR3 loop is CASSIKRGGNQPQHF. The CDR3 nucleotides read TGTGCCAGTAGTATTAAACGCGGGGGCAATCAGCCCCAGCATTTT. The V gene is TRBV19, the J gene TRBJ1-5; D unresolved. Trimming pared 3 bases from V and 2 bases from J, leaving 11 bases between. The CDR3 runs 15 residues. Per germline, CDR1 LNHDA and CDR2 SQIVND (reference sequence).

This clonotype has ten or more counts. The chain combines TRBV12-3 or TRBV12-4 with TRBJ2-5, with TRBD1 matching 7 bases. J was trimmed by 1 base and V by 5 bases; bases with no gene match: 7. This CDR3 region has 15 residues. The chain's CDR3 is CASSPQGLSQETQYF. CDR3 bases: TGTGCCAGCAGTCCACAGGGGCTCAGCCAAGAGACCCAGTACTTC.

This clonotype was seen a few times. Its ends do not fully match the called genes, so a read error is possible. Written as DNA, the CDR3 is TGTGCCAGCAGCTTGGTAAGACAGGCAACTGGGGCCAACGTCCTGACTTTC. Its protein is CASSLVRQATGANVLTF. The J gene is TRBJ2-6, the V gene TRBV5-1, with D perhaps TRBD1 (6 bases). Germline CDR1 SGHRS, CDR2 YFSETQ. The CDR3 length is 17 residues.

This clonotype was found a few times. The J gene is TRBJ2-2, the V gene TRBV6-6, with D tentatively TRBD2 (5 bases). In germline, CDR1 is MNHNY, CDR2 SVGAGI (reference sequence). Trimming pared 11 bases from V and 1 base from J, leaving 14 bases between. The CDR3 is 14 amino acids. The DNA of the CDR3 is TGTGCCTCCGAAAGAGGGCAGAACACCGGGGAGCTGTTTTTT. Its protein is CASERGQNTGELFF.

This clonotype was detected only a few times. This chain uses TRBV7-2 with TRBJ1-6, with TRBD1 matching 8 bases. This CDR3 spans 15 amino acids. V lost 5 bases and J lost 10; bases outside the gene matches: 10. Per germline, CDR1 SGHTA and CDR2 FQGNSA. CDR3 in amino acids: CASSPTGQGRSPLHF. The CDR3 bases are TGTGCCAGCAGCCCGACCGGACAGGGTCGCTCACCCCTCCACTTT.

This clonotype was found a few times. The chain couples TRBV20-1 to TRBJ1-1; D possibly corresponds to TRBD1 (6 bases). Trimming left V 0 bases short and J 2 bases short, with 10 bases between. The CDR3 is 14 residues long. From germline, CDR1 is DFQATT and CDR2 SNEGSKA (reference sequence). CDR3 in DNA: TGCAGTGCTAGAGATCGGGGGGCTAACACTGAAGCTTTCTTT. Translated, it gives CSARDRGANTEAFF.

The chain combines TRBV6-1 with TRBJ2-7; D not resolved. The V and J ends lost 0 bases and 3 bases respectively, with 15 bases between them. Germline CDR1 reads MNHNS; CDR2 reads SASEGT. There are 16 residues in the CDR3. The CDR3 sequence is CASSEAPPIFDYEQYV. The CDR3 nucleotides read TGTGCCAGCAGTGAAGCCCCCCCTATATTCGACTACGAGCAGTACGTC.

This sequence joins TRBV5-1 and TRBJ2-2, with D possibly being TRBD1 or TRBD2 (6 bases each). Germline lookup yields CDR1 SGHRS and CDR2 YFSETQ. The CDR3 runs to 18 residues. The V end was cut by 0 bases, the J end by 4 bases, with 19 bases between. As DNA, the CDR3 is TGCGCCAGCAGCTTGGCCCTAGGGGGGACTGCCGGCACCGGGGAGCTGTTTTTT. Translating gives CASSLALGGTAGTGELFF.

The chain has TRBV4-3 and TRBJ2-3; D is uncertain. The germline V gene has CDR1 LGHNA and CDR2 YSLEER. V dropped 1 base and J dropped 4 bases, with 9 bases sitting between them. The CDR3 has 14 amino acids. The CDR3 DNA reads as TGCGCCAGCAGCCAAGTAGGCACTTCAGATACGCAGTATTTT. This encodes CASSQVGTSDTQYF.

This clonotype was found many times. The chain couples TRBV7-6 to TRBJ2-1; 13 bases map to TRBD2. The J segment lost 5 bases and the V segment lost 4 bases, leaving 5 bases of the junction unmatched. This CDR3 is built from 16 residues. Germline-derived CDR1 and CDR2 are SGHVS and FNYEAQ. As DNA, the CDR3 is TGTGCCAGCAGCTCTGAACTAGCGGGGGGGAACAATGAGCAGTTCTTC. It encodes CASSSELAGGNNEQFF.

The genes are TRBV4-1 and TRBJ2-1; D ambiguous. V was trimmed by 0 bases and J by 4 bases, leaving 10 bases between them. Looked up from germline, CDR1 is MGHRA and CDR2 is YSYEKL. This CDR3 spans 15 amino acids. CDR3 residues: CASSQDFDTYNEQFF. The DNA for the CDR3 is TGCGCCAGCAGCCAAGATTTTGACACTTACAATGAGCAGTTCTTC.

The rearrangement joins TRBV29-1 to TRBJ2-1, with 9 bases fitting TRBD2. This CDR3 spans 13 amino acids. J gave up 4 bases and V 6 bases, and 4 bases lay outside the gene matches. Germline loops: CDR1 SQVTM, CDR2 ANQGSEA. CDR3 bases: TGCAGCGTCGGCGGGGGGGCTTACAATGAGCAGTTCTTC. It is translated as CSVGGGAYNEQFF.